This T cell receptor (beta chain) is drawn from a study of control samples from healthy donors and cancer patients. The CDR3 runs 17 residues. Sequenced by immunoSEQ multiplex PCR; TCRdb stores in-frame clones only, minus some. The data contain under 150,000 clones, 70% to 90% of them singletons. This clonotype was sampled from a woman in her twenties or thirties in good health. The specimen sequenced was blood. The V and J genes are TRBV21-1 and TRBJ2-1; the DNA was not compared with TRBD2, the D call given in the table. TRBV21-1 is tagged as a pseudogene. The CDR3 is CASSKERGSTTYNEQFF. The CDR3 DNA sequence: TGTGCCAGCAGCAAAGAGAGAGGAAGTACTACGTACAATGAGCAGTTCTTC.